This TCR beta chain was profiled in a study of blood T cell repertoires in COVID-19. Study-wide background: T cells, B-cell-depleted T cells, or PBMCs provided the cDNA or gDNA that served as material.

Germline V gene data show CDR1 as LNHDA and CDR2 as SQIVND (reference sequence). The CDR3 totals 14 residues. The V end was cut by 3 bases, the J end by 1 base, with 6 bases between. Data came from immunoSEQ multiplex PCR; TCRdb stores just in-frame clones and leaves some out. The table has some 190,000 clones, roughly 80% seen once. The V gene is TRBV19, the J gene TRBJ2-2; D gene unclear. Sequenced sample: peripheral blood. The clonotype comes from a middle-aged woman with COVID-19, enrolled during active disease. The chain's CDR3 is CASSIQRNTGELFF. CDR3 DNA: TGTGCCAGTAGTATCCAGCGGAACACCGGGGAGCTGTTTTTT.